This entry lists 2 T cell receptor beta chains sequenced from one sample in a study of shared clonotypes between healthy human individuals. The repertoire was sequenced with immunoSEQ multiplex PCR; TCRdb's copy has only in-frame clones and lacks some. Of hundreds of thousands of clones detected, 90% to 96% appear once; the ten largest clones hold 0.06%. Sequenced material: naive CD4+ T cells sorted from blood. Subset specified: CD45RA+ positively selected. These receptors were taken from a woman aged 30 to 39 in good health.

The chain joins TRBV11-2 to TRBJ2-1, with D perhaps TRBD2 (6 bases). The CDR3 has 15 residues. Germline V gives CDR1 SGHAT, CDR2 FQNNGV. The ends were cut back, 4 bases at V and 6 bases at J, with 16 bases in the middle. The CDR3 DNA reads as TGTGCCAGCAGCTCCTCAGAAGGCGGGACCAATGAGCAGTTCTTC. This translates into CASSSSEGGTNEQFF.

In this sample, this clone turned up once. V gene TRBV6-1 combines with J gene TRBJ2-7; the D gene is possibly TRBD2 (6 bases). Trimming removed 8 bases at V and 2 bases at J, with 13 bases between. The length of the CDR3 is 13 residues. Germline V gene sequence: CDR1 MNHNS, CDR2 SASEGT. Here the CDR3 reads CASSSEGTYEQYF. The CDR3 coding sequence is TGTGCCAGCTCCTCGGAGGGAACCTACGAGCAGTACTTC.